Sequencing of this TCR beta chain was carried out in a study of T cell repertoires in cytomegalovirus infection. Study-wide background: Indications of both CMV infection and matching HLA type were provided by public TCR beta signatures. Findings and caveats of the study: HLA-C-restricted CMV clonotypes gave the most frequent clonotype in two of eight donors.

Note on this clonotype: Its specificity is not known.

From the reads, TCRdb called clonotypes with MiXCR, one entry per CDR3 protein. The sample records hundreds of thousands of distinct CDR3 sequences, around 31% being singletons. The length of the CDR3 is 13 residues. From germline, CDR1 is MDHEN and CDR2 SYDVKM. V shed 8 bases and J 6 bases; nucleotides not matched to a gene: 7. This chain links TRBV28 with TRBJ1-1; TRBD1 matches at 9 bases. This TCR was recovered from a human donor in good health (CMV status not recorded). Some clones in this sample may be carry-over from other donors' samples. This sample comprised cultured CD8+ T cells from PBMCs, obtained from culture after CMV antigen stimulation. CDR3 sequence reads: CASLRTGGPEAFF. DNA for the CDR3: TGTGCCAGCCTACGTACAGGGGGCCCTGAAGCTTTCTTT.